The T cell receptor (beta chain) under discussion was sequenced for a study of T cells in Graves' hyperthyroidism and ophthalmopathy. This clonotype was seen at least ten times. Its antigen is still unknown. General observations from the study: In validation, the model predicted ophthalmopathy. These predictions came a median about 6.5 months before onset.

TCR beta CDR3 regions were amplified from RNA. HTBI primers were employed in a first-round RT-PCR of the TCR CDR3. Each CDR3 protein is one row after TCRdb ran MiXCR on the multiplex PCR reads. The sample has 600,000 or so distinct CDR3 sequences, around 15% seen once; the top ten hold 3.5% to 4%. The hyperthyroidism was newly diagnosed and had lasted under 2 months; the patients were aged 18 to 65. Uncontrolled infection, other autoimmune disease, pregnancy or lactation barred patients from enrollment. Fresh peripheral blood, around 9.3 ml, was the source of the PBMCs. Sequencing was carried out using blood. This receptor was obtained from a woman aged 25 to 39 with Graves' hyperthyroidism.

The CDR3 bases are TGTGCCAGCAGTAGAGCGGGACAGGGGGTCGGTGAAGCTTTCTTT. Protein sequence: CASSRAGQGVGEAFF. The chain has TRBV6-2 or TRBV6-3 and TRBJ1-1; 11 bases align to TRBD1. After removal of 5 bases from V and 7 bases from J, the junction contained 9 bases not matched to a gene. The CDR3 spans 15 residues. Germline V gene lookup returns CDR1 MNHEY and CDR2 SVGEGT.